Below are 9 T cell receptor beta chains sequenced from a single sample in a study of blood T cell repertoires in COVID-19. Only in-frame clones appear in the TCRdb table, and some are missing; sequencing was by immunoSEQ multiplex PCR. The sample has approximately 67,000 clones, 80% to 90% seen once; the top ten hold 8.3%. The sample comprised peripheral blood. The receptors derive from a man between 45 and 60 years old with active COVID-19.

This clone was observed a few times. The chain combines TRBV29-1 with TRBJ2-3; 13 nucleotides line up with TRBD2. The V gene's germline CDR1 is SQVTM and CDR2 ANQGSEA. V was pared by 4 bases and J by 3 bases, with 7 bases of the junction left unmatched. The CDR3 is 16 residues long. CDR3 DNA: TGCAGCGTTGTGGGACTAGCGGGAATTGTTACAGATACGCAGTATTTT. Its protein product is CSVVGLAGIVTDTQYF.

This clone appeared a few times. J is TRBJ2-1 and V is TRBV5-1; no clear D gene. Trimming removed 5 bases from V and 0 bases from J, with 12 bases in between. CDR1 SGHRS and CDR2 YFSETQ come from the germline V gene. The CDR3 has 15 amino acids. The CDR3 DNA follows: TGCGCCAGCAGTGTTGGAGATGGCTCCTACAATGAGCAGTTCTTC. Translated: CASSVGDGSYNEQFF.

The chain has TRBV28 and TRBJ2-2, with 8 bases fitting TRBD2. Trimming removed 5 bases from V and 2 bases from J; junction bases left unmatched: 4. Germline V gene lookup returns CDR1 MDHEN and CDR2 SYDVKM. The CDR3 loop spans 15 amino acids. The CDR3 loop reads CASSGAGGNTGELFF. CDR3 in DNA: TGTGCCAGCAGTGGGGCGGGGGGAAACACCGGGGAGCTGTTTTTT.

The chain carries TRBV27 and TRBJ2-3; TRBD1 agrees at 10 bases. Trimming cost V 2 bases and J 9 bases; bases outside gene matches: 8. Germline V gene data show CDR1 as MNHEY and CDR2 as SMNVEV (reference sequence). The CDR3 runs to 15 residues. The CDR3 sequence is CASSLQGTGAWTQYF. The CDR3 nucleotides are TGTGCCAGCAGTTTACAAGGGACAGGGGCATGGACGCAGTATTTT.

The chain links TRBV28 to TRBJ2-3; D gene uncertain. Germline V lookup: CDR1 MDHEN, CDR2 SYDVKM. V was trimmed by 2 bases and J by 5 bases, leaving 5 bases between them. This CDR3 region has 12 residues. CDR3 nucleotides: TGTGCCAGCAGTTTAGAACTAGATACGCAGTATTTT. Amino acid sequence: CASSLELDTQYF.

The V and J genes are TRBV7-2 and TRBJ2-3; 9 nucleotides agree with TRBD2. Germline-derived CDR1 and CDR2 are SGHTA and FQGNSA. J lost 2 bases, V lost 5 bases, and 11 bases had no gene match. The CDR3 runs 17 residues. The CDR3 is CASSPDWTSAVTDTQYF. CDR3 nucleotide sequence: TGTGCCAGCAGCCCCGACTGGACTAGCGCGGTCACAGATACGCAGTATTTT.

DNA of the CDR3: TGTGCCAGCAGCTGGGGCCAGGGAAGGGTAAATCAGCCCCAGCATTTT. Protein product: CASSWGQGRVNQPQHF. The chain is built from TRBV5-8 and TRBJ1-5; D is perhaps TRBD1 (5 bases). The CDR3 covers 16 residues. V lost 3 bases and J 4 bases, leaving 17 bases between the germline ends. CDR1 and CDR2 from the germline V gene are SGHTS and YDEGEE.

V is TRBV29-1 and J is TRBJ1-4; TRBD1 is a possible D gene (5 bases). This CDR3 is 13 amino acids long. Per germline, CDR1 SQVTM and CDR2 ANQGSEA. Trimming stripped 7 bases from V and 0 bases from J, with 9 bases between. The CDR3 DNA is TGCAGCGCACAGACAGCAACTAATGAAAAACTGTTTTTT. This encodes CSAQTATNEKLFF.

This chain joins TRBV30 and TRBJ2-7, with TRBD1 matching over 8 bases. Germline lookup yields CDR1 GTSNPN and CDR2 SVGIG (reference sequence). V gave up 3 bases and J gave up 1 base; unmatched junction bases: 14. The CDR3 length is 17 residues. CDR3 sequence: CAWRRPPYRGISYEQYF. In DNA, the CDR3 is TGTGCCTGGAGGAGGCCCCCGTACAGGGGGATATCCTACGAGCAGTACTTC.